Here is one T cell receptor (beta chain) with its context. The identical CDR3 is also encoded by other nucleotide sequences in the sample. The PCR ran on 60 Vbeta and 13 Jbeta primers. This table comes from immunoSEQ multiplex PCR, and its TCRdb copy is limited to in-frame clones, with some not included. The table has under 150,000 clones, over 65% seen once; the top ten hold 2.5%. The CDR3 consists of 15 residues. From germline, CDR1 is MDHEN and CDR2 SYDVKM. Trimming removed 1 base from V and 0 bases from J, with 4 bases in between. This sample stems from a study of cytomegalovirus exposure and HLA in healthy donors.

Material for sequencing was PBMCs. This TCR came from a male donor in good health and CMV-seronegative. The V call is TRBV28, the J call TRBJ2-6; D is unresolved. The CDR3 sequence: CASSLSGSGANVLTF. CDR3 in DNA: TGTGCCAGCAGTTTATCGGGCTCTGGGGCCAACGTCCTGACTTTC.